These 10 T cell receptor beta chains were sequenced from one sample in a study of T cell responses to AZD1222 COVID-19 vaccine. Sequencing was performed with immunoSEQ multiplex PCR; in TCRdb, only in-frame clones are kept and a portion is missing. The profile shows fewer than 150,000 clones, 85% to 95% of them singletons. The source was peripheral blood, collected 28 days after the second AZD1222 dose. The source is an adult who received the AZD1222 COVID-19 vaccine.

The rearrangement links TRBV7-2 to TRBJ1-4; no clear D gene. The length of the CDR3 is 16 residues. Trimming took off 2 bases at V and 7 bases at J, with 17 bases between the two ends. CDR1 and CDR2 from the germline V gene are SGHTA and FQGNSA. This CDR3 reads CASSLFPGGRVEKLFF. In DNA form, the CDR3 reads TGTGCCAGCAGCTTATTCCCAGGCGGGCGGGTTGAAAAACTGTTTTTT.

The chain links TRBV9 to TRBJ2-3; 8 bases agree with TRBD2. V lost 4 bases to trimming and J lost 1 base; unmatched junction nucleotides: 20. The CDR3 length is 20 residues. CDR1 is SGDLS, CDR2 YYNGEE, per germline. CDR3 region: CASSTTTGAGATRRTDTQYF. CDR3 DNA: TGTGCCAGCAGCACCACGACGGGAGCGGGGGCTACCAGACGCACAGATACGCAGTATTTT.

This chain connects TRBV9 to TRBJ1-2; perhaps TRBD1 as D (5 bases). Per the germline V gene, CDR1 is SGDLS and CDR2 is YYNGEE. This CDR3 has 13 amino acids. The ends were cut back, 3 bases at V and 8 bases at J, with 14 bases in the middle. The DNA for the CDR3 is TGTGCCAGCAGCGAGTCCGACCGGGGGGGCTACACCTTC. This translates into CASSESDRGGYTF.

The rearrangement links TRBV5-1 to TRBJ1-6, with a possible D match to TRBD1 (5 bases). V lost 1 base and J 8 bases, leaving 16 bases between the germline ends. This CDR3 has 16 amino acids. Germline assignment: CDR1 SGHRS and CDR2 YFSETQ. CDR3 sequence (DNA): TGCGCCAGCAGCTTGTCGGGGGGAATCTGGGATTCACCCCTCCACTTT. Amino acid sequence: CASSLSGGIWDSPLHF.

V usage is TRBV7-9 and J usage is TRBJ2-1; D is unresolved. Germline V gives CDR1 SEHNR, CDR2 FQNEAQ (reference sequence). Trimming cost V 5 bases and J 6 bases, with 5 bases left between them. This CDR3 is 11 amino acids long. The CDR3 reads CASSEANEQFF. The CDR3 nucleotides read TGTGCCAGCAGCGAAGCCAATGAGCAGTTCTTC.

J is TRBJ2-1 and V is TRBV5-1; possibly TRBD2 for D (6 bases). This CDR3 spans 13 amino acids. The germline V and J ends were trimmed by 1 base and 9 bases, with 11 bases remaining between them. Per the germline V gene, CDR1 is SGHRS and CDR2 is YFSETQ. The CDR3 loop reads CASSLLQEGEQFF. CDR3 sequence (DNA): TGCGCCAGCAGCTTGCTACAGGAGGGTGAGCAGTTCTTC.

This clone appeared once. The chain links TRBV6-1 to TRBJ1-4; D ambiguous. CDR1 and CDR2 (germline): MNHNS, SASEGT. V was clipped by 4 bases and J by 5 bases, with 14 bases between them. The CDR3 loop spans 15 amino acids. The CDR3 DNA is TGTGCCAGCAGTGGAGCGGAGGGCAGGAATGAAAAACTGTTTTTT. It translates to CASSGAEGRNEKLFF.

Written as DNA, the CDR3 is TGCGCCAGCAGCTTGGGGGCCGGGGCTGAAAAACTGTTTTTT. Encoded protein: CASSLGAGAEKLFF. This chain links TRBV5-1 with TRBJ1-4, with D perhaps TRBD1 (5 bases). Germline lookup yields CDR1 SGHRS and CDR2 YFSETQ. V shed 0 bases and J shed 7 bases, with 10 bases lying between them. The CDR3 totals 14 residues. The variable domain in full, completed from reference TRBV5-1 and TRBJ1-4, reads KAGVTQTPRYLIKTRGQQVTLSCSPISGHRSVSWYQQTPGQGLQFLFEYFSETQRNKGNFPGRFSGRQFSNSRSEMNVSTLELGDSALYLCASSLGAGAEKLFFGSGTQLSVL.

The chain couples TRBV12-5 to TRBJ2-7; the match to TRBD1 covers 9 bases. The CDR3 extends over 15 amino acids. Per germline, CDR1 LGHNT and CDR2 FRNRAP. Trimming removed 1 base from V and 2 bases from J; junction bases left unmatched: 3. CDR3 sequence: CASGLAGTGPYEQYF. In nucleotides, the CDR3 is TGTGCTAGTGGTTTGGCCGGGACAGGGCCCTACGAGCAGTACTTC.

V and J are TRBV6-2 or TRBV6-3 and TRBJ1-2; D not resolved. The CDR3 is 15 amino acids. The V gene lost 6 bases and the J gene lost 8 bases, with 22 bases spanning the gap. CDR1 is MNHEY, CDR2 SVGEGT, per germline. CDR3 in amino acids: CASSHQSKVYGGYTF. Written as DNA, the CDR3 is TGTGCCAGCAGCCACCAGAGTAAAGTCTATGGAGGCTACACCTTC.